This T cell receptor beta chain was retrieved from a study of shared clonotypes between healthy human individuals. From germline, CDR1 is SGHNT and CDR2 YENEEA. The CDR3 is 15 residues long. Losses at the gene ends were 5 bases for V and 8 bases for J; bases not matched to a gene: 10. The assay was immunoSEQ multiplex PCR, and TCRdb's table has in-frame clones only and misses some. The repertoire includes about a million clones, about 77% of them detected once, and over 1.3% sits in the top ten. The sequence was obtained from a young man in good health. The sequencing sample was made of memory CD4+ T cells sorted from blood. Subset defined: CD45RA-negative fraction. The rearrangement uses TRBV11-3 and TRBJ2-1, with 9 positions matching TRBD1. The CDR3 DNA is TGTGCCAGCAGCGGGGAGACAGGGGGTTACGATGAGCAGTTCTTC. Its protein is CASSGETGGYDEQFF. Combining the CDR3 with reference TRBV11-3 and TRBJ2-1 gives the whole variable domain EAGVVQSPRYKIIEKKQPVAFWCNPISGHNTLYWYLQNLGQGPELLIRYENEEAVDDSQLPKDRFSAERLKGVDSTLKIQPAELGDSAVYLCASSGETGGYDEQFFGPGTRLTVL.